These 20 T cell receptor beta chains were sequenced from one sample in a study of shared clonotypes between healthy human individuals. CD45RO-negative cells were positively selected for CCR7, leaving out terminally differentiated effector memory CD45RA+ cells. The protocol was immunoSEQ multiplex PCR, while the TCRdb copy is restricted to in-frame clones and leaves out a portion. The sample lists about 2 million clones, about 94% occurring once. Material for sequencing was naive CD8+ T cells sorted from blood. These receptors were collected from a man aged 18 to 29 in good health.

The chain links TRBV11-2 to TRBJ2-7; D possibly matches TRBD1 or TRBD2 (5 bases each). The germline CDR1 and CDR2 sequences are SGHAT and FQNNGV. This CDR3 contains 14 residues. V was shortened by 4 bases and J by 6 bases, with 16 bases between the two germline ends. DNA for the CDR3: TGTGCCAGCAGCTCGACCGTGGGACCGACCGAGCAGTACTTC. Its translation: CASSSTVGPTEQYF.

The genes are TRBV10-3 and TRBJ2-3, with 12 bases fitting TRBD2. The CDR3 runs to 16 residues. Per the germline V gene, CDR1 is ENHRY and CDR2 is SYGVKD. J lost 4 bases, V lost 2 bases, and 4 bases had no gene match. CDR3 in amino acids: CAISEATSGSADTQYF. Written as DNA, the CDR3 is TGTGCCATCAGTGAGGCGACTAGCGGGAGCGCAGATACGCAGTATTTT.

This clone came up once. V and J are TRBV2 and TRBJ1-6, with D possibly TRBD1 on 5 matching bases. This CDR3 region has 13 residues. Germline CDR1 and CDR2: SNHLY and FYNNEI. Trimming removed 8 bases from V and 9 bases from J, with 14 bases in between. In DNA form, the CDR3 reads TGTGCCAGCTTTTTGGGGCAAGGTTCACCCCTCCACTTT. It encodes CASFLGQGSPLHF.

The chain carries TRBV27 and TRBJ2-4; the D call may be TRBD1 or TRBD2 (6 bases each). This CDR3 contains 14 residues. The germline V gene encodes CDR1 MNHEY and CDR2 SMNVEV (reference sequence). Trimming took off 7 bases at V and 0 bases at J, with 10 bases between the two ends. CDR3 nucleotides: TGTGCCAGCATTGGGGGGCTAGCCAAAAACATTCAGTACTTC. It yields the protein CASIGGLAKNIQYF.

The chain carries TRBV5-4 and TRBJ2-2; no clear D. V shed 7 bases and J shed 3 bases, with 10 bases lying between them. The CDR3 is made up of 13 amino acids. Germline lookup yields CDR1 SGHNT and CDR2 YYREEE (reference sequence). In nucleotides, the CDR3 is TGTGCCAGCGGGTCTTCCCACACCGGGGAGCTGTTTTTT. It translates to CASGSSHTGELFF. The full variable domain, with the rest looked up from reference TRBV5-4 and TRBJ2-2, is ETGVTQSPTHLIKTRGQQVTLRCSSQSGHNTVSWYQQALGQGPQFIFQYYREEENGRGNFPPRFSGLQFPNYSSELNVNALELDDSALYLCASGSSHTGELFFGEGSRLTVL.

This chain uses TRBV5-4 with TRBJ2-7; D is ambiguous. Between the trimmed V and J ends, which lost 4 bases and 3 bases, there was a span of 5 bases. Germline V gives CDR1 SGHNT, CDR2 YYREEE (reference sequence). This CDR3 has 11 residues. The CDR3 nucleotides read TGTGCCAGCAGCGAAAACTACGAGCAGTACTTC. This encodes CASSENYEQYF.

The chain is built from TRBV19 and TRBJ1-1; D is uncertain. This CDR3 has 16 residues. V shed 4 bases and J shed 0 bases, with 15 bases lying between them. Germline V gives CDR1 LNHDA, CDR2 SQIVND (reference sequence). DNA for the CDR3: TGTGCCAGTAGTACAAGGGCGACTTCGATGAACACTGAAGCTTTCTTT. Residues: CASSTRATSMNTEAFF.

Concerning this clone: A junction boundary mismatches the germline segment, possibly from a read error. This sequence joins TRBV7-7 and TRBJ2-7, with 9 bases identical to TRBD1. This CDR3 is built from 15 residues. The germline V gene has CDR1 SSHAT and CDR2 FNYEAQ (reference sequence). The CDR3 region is CASSLAVGQGYEQYF. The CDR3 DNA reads TGTGCTAGCAGCTTGGCAGTCGGACAGGGGTACGAGCAGTACTTC.

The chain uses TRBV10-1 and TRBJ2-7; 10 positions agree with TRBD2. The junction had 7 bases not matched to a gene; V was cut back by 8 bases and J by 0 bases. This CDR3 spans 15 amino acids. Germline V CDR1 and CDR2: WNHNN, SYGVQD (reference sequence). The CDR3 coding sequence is TGCGCCAGCCCCCCTAGCGGGGGCAGCTCCTACGAGCAGTACTTC. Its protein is CASPPSGGSSYEQYF.

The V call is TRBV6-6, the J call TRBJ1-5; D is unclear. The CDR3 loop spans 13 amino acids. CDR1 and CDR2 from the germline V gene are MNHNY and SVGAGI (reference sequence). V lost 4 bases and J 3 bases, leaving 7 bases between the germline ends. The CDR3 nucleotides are TGTGCCAGCAGTTTGGCAGTCAATCAGCCCCAGCATTTT. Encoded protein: CASSLAVNQPQHF.

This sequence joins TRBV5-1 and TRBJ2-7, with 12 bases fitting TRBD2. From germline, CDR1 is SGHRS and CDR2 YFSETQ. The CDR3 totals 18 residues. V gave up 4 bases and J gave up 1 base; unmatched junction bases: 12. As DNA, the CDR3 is TGCGCCAGCAGCCCGGATCTAGCGGGAGGGCCGGGTTCCTACGAGCAGTACTTC. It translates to CASSPDLAGGPGSYEQYF.

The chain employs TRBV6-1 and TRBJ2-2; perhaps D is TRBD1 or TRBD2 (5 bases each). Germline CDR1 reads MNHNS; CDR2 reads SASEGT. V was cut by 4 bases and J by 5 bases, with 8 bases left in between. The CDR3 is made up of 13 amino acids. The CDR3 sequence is CASSGWGTGELFF. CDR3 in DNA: TGTGCCAGCAGTGGGTGGGGGACCGGGGAGCTGTTTTTT.

The CDR3 DNA reads TGTGCCAGCAGTTTACAGGGGGAATATTCACCCCTCCACTTT. This encodes CASSLQGEYSPLHF. This chain uses TRBV27 with TRBJ1-6, with 7 bases identical to TRBD1. CDR1 is MNHEY, CDR2 SMNVEV, per germline (reference sequence). This CDR3 has 14 residues. After removal of 2 bases from V and 8 bases from J, the junction contained 3 bases not matched to a gene.

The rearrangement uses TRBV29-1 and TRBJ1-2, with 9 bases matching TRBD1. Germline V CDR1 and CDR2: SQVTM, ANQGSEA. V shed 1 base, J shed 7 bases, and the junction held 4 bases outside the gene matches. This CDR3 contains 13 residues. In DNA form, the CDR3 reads TGCAGCGTTGAAGGGACAGGGGTTGGTGGCTACACCTTC. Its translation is CSVEGTGVGGYTF.

The CDR3 nucleotides are TGTGCCAGCAGCCAAGATTACGGGCCGGGGGCGAGCGGGGAGCTGTTTTTT. Amino acid sequence: CASSQDYGPGASGELFF. The chain has TRBV14 and TRBJ2-2; D is tentatively TRBD1 or TRBD2 (6 bases each). Germline CDR1 SGHDN, CDR2 FVKESK. Trimming took off 0 bases at V and 7 bases at J, with 18 bases between the two ends. The CDR3 contains 17 residues.

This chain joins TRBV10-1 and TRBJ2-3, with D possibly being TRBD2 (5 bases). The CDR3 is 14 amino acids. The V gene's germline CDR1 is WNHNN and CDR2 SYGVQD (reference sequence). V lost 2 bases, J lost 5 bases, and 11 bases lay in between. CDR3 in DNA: TGCGCCAGCAGTGAGGCTCTAGCAGAAGATACGCAGTATTTT. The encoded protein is CASSEALAEDTQYF.

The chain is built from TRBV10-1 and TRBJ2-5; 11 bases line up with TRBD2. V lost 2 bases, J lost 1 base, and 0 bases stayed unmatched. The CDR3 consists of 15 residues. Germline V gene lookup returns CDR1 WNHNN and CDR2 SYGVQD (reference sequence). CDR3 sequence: CASSEGTSGQETQYF. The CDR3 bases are TGCGCCAGCAGTGAGGGGACTAGCGGCCAAGAGACCCAGTACTTC.

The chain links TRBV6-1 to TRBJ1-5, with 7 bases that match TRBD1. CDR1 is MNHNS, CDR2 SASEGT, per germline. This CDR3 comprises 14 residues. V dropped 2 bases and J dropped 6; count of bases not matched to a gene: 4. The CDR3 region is CASSELQGGQPQHF. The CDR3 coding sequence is TGTGCCAGCAGTGAACTTCAGGGGGGTCAGCCCCAGCATTTT.

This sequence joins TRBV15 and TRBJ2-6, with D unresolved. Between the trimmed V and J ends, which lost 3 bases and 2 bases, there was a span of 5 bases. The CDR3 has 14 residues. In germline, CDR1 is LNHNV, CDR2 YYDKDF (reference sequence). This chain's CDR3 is CATSSSPGANVLTF. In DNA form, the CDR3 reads TGTGCCACCAGCAGTAGCCCTGGGGCCAACGTCCTGACTTTC.

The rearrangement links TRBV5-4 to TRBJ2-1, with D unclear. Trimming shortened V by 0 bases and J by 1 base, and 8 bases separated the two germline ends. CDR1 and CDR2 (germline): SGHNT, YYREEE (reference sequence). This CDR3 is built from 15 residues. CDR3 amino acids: CASSLALESYNEQFF. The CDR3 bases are TGTGCCAGCAGCTTGGCCCTTGAATCCTACAATGAGCAGTTCTTC.